This T cell receptor (beta chain) was profiled in a study of blood T cell repertoires in COVID-19. Turning to the study itself: Samples of COVID-19 (acute and convalescent) were obtained from the United States, Italy and Spain. PBMCs, B-cell-depleted T cells, or T cells provided the cDNA or gDNA that made up the material.

The method was immunoSEQ multiplex PCR; TCRdb's version includes in-frame clones alone and lacks a portion of them. The table shows a few hundred thousand clones, with about 87% occurring only once. This CDR3 is 14 amino acids long. Per germline, CDR1 ENHRY and CDR2 SYGVKD. Trimming left V 7 bases short and J 3 bases short, with 10 bases between. Sequencing was done on a sample of peripheral blood. This clonotype was obtained from a woman in her seventies with active or convalescent COVID-19. J is TRBJ1-6 and V is TRBV10-3; no definite D call. CDR3 loop: CAIKAGIYNSPLHF. CDR3 in DNA: TGTGCCATCAAGGCGGGGATCTATAATTCACCCCTCCACTTT.